This TCR beta chain was identified during a study of shared clonotypes between healthy human individuals. Clones were read by immunoSEQ multiplex PCR, and TCRdb kept only the in-frame ones, dropping some. The table has roughly 2.1 million clones, under 95% seen once. The CDR3 is 14 residues long. Per the germline V gene, CDR1 is GTSNPN and CDR2 is SVGIG (reference sequence). Trimming removed 7 bases from V and 7 bases from J, with 17 bases in between. Naive CD8 cells were CD45RO-negative, positively selected for CCR7, excluding terminally differentiated effector memory CD45RA+ cells. Comments on this clone: The antigen is not known.

General study results and limits: Non-shared clonotypes were found to have lower generation probabilities than the clonotypes that were shared by all four of the sorted-subset donors.

This clonotype was obtained from a man aged 18 to 29 in good health. Some clones in this sample may be carry-over from other donors' samples. The chain employs TRBV30 and TRBJ1-6, with D possibly being TRBD1 (6 bases). The sample was naive CD8+ T cells from PBMCs. CDR3 in amino acids: CAFRGAGYNSPLHF. CDR3 sequence (DNA): TGTGCCTTCAGGGGCGCCGGTTACAATTCACCCCTCCACTTT. The variable domain in full, with the rest retrieved from reference TRBV30 and TRBJ1-6, is SQTIHQWPATLVQPVGSPLSLECTVEGTSNPNLYWYRQAAGRGLQLLFYSVGIGQISSEVPQNLSASRPQDRQFILSSKKLLLSDSGFYLCAFRGAGYNSPLHFGNGTRLTVT.